This entry is about one T cell receptor beta chain. The data derive from a study of cytomegalovirus exposure and HLA in healthy donors. It was with 60 Vbeta and 13 Jbeta primers that the PCR ran. Sequencing used immunoSEQ multiplex PCR; TCRdb keeps in-frame clones, though not all of them. In total, the table holds under 70,000 clones. The CDR3 contains 14 residues. Germline V gene sequence: CDR1 SGHTS, CDR2 YDEGEE. V lost 5 bases, J lost 5 bases, and 6 bases stayed unmatched. The receptor's source is a female donor in good health and CMV-seropositive. The rearrangement uses TRBV5-8 and TRBJ1-1, with TRBD1 matching 10 bases. Sequencing input: PBMCs. The CDR3, as DNA: TGTGCCAGCAGGGGCCGGGACAGGGGTACTGAAGCTTTCTTT. This codes for CASRGRDRGTEAFF.